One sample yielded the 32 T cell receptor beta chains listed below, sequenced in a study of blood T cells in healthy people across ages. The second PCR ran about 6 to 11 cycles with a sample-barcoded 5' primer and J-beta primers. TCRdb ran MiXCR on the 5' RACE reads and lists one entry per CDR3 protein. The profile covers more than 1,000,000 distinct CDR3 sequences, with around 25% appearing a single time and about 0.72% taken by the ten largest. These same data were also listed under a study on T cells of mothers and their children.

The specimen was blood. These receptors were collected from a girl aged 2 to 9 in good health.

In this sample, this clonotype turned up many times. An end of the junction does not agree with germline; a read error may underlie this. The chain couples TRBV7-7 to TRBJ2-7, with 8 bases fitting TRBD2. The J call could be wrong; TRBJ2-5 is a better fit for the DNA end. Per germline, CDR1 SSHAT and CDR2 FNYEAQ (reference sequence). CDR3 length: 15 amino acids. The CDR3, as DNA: TGTGCTAGCAGCTTATTAGCGGGGAGCGGCGAGACCCAGTACTTC. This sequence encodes CASSLLAGSGETQYF.

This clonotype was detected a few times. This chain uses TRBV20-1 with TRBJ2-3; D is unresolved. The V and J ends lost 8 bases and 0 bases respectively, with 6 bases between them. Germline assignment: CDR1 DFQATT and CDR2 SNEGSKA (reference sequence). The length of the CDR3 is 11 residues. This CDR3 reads CSCTSTDTQYF. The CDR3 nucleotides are TGCAGTTGCACTAGCACAGATACGCAGTATTTT.

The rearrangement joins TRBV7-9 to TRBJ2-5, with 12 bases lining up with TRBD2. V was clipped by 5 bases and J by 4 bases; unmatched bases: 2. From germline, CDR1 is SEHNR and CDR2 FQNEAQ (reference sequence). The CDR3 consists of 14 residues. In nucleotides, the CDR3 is TGTGCCAGCAGCCGACTAGCGGGGGCAGAGACCCAGTACTTC. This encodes CASSRLAGAETQYF.

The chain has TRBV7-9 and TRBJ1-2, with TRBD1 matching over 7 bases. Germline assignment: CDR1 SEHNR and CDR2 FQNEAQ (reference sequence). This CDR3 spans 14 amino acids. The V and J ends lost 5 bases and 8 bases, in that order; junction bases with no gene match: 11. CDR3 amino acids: CASSAQDRPSGYTF. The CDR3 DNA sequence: TGTGCCAGCAGCGCCCAGGACAGGCCCTCGGGCTACACCTTC.

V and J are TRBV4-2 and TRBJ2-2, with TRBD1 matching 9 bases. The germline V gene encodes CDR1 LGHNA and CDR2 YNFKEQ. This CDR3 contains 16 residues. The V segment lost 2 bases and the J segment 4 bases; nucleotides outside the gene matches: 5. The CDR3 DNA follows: TGTGCCAGCAGCCAACGACAGGGGGTCAGCACCGGGGAGCTGTTTTTT. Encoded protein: CASSQRQGVSTGELFF.

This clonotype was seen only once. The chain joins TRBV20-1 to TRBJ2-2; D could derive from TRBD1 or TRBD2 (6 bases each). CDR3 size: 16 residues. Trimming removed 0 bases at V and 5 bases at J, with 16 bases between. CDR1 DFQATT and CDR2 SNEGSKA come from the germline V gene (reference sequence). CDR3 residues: CSARDSAGEETGELFF. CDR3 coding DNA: TGCAGTGCTAGAGACTCTGCAGGGGAGGAGACCGGGGAGCTGTTTTTT.

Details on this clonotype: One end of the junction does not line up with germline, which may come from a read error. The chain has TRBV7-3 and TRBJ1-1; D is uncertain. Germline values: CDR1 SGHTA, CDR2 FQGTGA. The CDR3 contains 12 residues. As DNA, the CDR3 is TGTGCCAGCAGCGCTATACTGGGAGAAGCTCTCTTT. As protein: CASSAILGEALF.

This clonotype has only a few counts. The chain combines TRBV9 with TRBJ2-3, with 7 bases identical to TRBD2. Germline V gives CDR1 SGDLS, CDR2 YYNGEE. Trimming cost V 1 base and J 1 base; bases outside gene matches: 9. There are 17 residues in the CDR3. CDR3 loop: CASSVLGRDYRTDTQYF. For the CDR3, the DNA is TGTGCCAGCAGCGTATTAGGGAGGGACTACCGCACAGATACGCAGTATTTT.

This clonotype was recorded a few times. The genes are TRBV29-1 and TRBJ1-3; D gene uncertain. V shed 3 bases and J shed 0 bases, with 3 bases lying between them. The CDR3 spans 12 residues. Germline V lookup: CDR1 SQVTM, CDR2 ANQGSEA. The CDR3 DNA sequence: TGCAGCGTTGAGGACTCTGGAAACACCATATATTTT. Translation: CSVEDSGNTIYF.

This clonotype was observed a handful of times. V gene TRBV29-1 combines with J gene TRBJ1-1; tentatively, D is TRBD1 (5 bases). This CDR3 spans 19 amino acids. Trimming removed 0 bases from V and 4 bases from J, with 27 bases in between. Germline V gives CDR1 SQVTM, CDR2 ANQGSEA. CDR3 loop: CSVEEVNYIAGTLSTEAFF. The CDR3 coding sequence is TGCAGCGTTGAAGAAGTGAATTACATTGCAGGGACTTTATCCACTGAAGCTTTCTTT.

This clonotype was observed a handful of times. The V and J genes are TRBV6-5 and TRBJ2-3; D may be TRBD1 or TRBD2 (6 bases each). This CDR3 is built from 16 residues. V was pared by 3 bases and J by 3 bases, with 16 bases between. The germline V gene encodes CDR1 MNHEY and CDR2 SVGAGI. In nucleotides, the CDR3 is TGTGCCAGCAGTTATGAGGGGGGCCGGGGGACAGATACGCAGTATTTT. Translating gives CASSYEGGRGTDTQYF.

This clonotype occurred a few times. The CDR3 DNA follows: TGTGCCAGCAGTGATGTAGCGGGGAGCTCCTACGAGCAGTACTTC. Protein product: CASSDVAGSSYEQYF. The chain is built from TRBV27 and TRBJ2-7; TRBD2 aligns across 8 bases. The CDR3 spans 15 residues. The V segment lost 5 bases and the J segment 0 bases; nucleotides outside the gene matches: 6. Germline V gives CDR1 MNHEY, CDR2 SMNVEV (reference sequence).

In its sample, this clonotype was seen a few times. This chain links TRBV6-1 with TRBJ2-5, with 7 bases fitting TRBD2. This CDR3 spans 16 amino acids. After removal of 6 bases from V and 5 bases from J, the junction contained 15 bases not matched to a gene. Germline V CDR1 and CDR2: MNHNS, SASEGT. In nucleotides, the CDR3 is TGTGCCAGCAGCCCCGGGACTACCCTCCCGGGGGAGACCCAGTACTTC. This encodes CASSPGTTLPGETQYF.

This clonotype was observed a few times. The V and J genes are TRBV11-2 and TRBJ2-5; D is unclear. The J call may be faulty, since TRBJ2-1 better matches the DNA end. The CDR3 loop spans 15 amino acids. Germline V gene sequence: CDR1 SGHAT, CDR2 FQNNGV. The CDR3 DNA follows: TGTGCCAGCAGCTTAAGTCGCCTCAGATACAATGAGCAGTTCTTC. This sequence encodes CASSLSRLRYNEQFF.

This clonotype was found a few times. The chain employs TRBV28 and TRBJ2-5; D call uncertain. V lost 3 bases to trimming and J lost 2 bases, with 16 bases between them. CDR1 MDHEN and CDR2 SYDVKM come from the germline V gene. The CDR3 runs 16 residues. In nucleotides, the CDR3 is TGTGCCAGCAGTTTTCCCGGGTTGGGGATTCAAGAGACCCAGTACTTC. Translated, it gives CASSFPGLGIQETQYF.

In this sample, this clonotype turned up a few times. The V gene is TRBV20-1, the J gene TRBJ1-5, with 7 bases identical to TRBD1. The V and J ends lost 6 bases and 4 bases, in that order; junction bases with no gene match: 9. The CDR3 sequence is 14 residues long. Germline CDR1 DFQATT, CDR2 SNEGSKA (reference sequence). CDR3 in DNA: TGCAGTGCAACGACCGGGACAGTTAATCAGCCCCAGCATTTT. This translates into CSATTGTVNQPQHF.

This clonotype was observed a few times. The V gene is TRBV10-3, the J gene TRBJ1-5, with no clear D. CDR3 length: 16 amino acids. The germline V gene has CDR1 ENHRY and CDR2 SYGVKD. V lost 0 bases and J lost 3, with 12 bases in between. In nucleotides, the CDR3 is TGTGCCATCAGTGAGTCGCTAGGGCGCAACAATCAGCCCCAGCATTTT. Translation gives CAISESLGRNNQPQHF.

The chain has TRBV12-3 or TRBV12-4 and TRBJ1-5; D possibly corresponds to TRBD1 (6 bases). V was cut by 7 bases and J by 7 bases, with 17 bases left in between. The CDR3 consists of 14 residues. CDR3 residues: CASTTGGGSQPQHF. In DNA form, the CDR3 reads TGTGCCAGCACCACTGGGGGGGGCTCACAGCCCCAGCATTTT.

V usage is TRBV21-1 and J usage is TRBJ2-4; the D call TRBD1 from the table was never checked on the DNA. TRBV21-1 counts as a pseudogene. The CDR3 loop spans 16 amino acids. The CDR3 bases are TGTGCCACCCCTTCCCCAAGGGTAGGCCGACAAAACATTCAGTACTTC. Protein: CATPSPRVGRQNIQYF.

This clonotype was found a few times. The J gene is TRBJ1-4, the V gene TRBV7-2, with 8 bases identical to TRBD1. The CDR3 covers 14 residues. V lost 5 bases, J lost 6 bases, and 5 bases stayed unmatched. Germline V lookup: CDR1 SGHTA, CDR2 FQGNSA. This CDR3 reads CASSPRGQDEKLFF. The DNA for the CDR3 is TGTGCCAGCAGCCCCAGGGGGCAGGATGAAAAACTGTTTTTT.

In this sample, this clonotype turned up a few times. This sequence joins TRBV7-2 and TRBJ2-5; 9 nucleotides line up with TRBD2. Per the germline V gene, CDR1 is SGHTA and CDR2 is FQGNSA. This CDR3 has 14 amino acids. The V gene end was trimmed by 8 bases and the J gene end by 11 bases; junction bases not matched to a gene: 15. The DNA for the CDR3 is TGTGCCAGCCGAATAGCGGGAGAGGGGTATGAGCAGTACTTC. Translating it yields CASRIAGEGYEQYF.

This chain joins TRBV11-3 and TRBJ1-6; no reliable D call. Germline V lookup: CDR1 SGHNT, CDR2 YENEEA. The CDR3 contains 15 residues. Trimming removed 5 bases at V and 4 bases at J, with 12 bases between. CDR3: CASSRQTVYNSPLHF. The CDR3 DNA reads TGTGCCAGCAGCCGACAAACAGTTTATAATTCACCCCTCCACTTT.

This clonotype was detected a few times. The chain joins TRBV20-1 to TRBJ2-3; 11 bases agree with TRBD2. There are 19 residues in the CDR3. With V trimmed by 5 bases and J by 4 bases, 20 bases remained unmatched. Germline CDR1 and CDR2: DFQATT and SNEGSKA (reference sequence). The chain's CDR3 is CSAGANYPVLAGDADTQYF. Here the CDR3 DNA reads TGCAGTGCTGGGGCGAACTATCCTGTACTAGCGGGAGATGCAGATACGCAGTATTTT.

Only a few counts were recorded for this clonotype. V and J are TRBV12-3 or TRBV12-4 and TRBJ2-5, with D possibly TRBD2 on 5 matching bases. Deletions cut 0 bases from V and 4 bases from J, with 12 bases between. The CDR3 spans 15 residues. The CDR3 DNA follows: TGTGCCAGCAGTTTAGCACTAGTCCTGAGAGAGACCCAGTACTTC. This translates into CASSLALVLRETQYF.

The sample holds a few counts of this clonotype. The CDR3 spells CASSLYGETGWYEQYF. CDR3 bases: TGTGCCAGCAGTTTGTACGGCGAGACAGGGTGGTACGAGCAGTACTTC. The chain links TRBV27 to TRBJ2-7; 7 nucleotides line up with TRBD1. The CDR3 length is 16 residues. Germline CDR1 reads MNHEY; CDR2 reads SMNVEV (reference sequence). J gave up 4 bases and V 3 bases, and 12 bases lay outside the gene matches.

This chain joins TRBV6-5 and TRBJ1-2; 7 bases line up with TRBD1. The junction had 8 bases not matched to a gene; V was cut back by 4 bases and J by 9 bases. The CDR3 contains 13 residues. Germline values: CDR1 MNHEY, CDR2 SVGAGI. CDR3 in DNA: TGTGCCAGCAGTTGGCGACAGGGCACGAGCTACACCTTC. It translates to CASSWRQGTSYTF.

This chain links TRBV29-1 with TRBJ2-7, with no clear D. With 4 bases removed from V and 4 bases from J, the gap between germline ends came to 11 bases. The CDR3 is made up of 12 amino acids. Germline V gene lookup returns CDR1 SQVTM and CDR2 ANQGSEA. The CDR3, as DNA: TGCAGCGTTGCCCCGGACGGTTACGAGCAGTACTTC. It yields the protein CSVAPDGYEQYF.

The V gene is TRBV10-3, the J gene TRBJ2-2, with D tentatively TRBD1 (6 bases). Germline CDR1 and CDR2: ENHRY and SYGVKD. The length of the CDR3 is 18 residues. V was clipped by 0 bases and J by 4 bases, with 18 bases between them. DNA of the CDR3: TGTGCCATCAGTGAGTCCACCCCCCGGGACATGTTCACCGGGGAGCTGTTTTTT. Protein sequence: CAISESTPRDMFTGELFF.

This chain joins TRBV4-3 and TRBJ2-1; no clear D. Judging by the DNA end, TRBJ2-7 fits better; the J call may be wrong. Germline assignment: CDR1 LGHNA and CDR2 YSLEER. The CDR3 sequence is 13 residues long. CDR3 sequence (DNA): TGCGCCAGCAGCCGGGCCATACCCTACGAGCAGTACTTC. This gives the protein CASSRAIPYEQYF.

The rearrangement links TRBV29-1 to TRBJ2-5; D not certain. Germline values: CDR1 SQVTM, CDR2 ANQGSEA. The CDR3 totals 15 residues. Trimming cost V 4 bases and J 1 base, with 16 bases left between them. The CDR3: CSVVVPLATQETQYF. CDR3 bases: TGCAGCGTTGTGGTCCCCCTCGCGACCCAAGAGACCCAGTACTTC. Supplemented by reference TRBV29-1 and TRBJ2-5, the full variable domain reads SAVISQKPSRDICQRGTSLTIQCQVDSQVTMMFWYRQQPGQSLTLIATANQGSEATYESGFVIDKFPISRPNLTFSTLTVSNMSPEDSSIYLCSVVVPLATQETQYFGPGTRLLVL.

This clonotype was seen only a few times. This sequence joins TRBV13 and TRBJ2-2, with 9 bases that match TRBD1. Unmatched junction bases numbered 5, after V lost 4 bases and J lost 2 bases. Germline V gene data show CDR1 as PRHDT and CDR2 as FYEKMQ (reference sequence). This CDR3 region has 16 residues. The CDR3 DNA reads TGTGCCAGCAGCTCAGAGGGACAGGGAAACACCGGGGAGCTGTTTTTT. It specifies CASSSEGQGNTGELFF.

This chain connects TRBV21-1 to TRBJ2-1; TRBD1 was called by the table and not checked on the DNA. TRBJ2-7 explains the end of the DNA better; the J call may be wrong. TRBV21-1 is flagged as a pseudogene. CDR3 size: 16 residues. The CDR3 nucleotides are TGTGCCAGCAGCAATACCGGGACAGGGGGCATCTACGAGCAGTACGTC. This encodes CASSNTGTGGIYEQYV.